Following are 26 T cell receptor beta chains from one sample sequenced in a study of T cell responses to AZD1222 COVID-19 vaccine. Method: immunoSEQ multiplex PCR; TCRdb's copy keeps in-frame clones and lacks some. Counted here are 150,000 to 200,000 clones, roughly 88% occurring once; the ten biggest clones make up roughly 11%. The sequenced sample was peripheral blood, obtained 28 days after the second AZD1222 dose. These TCRs come from an adult who received the AZD1222 COVID-19 vaccine.

This rearrangement joins TRBV2 to TRBJ2-7; unclear D gene. The CDR3 contains 14 residues. Trimming removed 1 base at V and 4 bases at J, with 11 bases between. Per the germline V gene, CDR1 is SNHLY and CDR2 is FYNNEI. The CDR3 nucleotides read TGTGCCAGCAGTGAAGGGGCCATGGGATACGAGCAGTACTTC. Translated: CASSEGAMGYEQYF.

CDR3 loop: CSASGTGGNTEAFF. CDR3 in DNA: TGCAGTGCTAGTGGGACAGGGGGGAACACTGAAGCTTTCTTT. The V call is TRBV20-1, the J call TRBJ1-1; 11 nucleotides agree with TRBD1. Unmatched junction bases numbered 1, after V lost 3 bases and J lost 1 base. CDR1 is DFQATT, CDR2 SNEGSKA, per germline (reference sequence). The CDR3 totals 14 residues.

The chain uses TRBV5-4 and TRBJ2-2, with D uncertain. The germline CDR1 and CDR2 sequences are SGHNT and YYREEE (reference sequence). V dropped 1 base and J dropped 7 bases, with 8 bases sitting between them. This CDR3 comprises 13 residues. Here the CDR3 reads CASSLRSIGELFF. DNA of the CDR3: TGTGCCAGCAGCTTGAGAAGTATCGGGGAGCTGTTTTTT.

The rearrangement uses TRBV29-1 and TRBJ2-7; no definite D call. V lost 4 bases and J lost 0, with 19 bases in between. Germline V CDR1 and CDR2: SQVTM, ANQGSEA. The CDR3 covers 16 residues. As DNA, the CDR3 is TGCAGCGTTGTGTATGCCGCTGAACAGTACTCCTACGAGCAGTACTTC. This codes for CSVVYAAEQYSYEQYF.

The chain carries TRBV30 and TRBJ1-1; D unclear. Between the trimmed V and J ends, which lost 2 bases and 4 bases, there was a span of 17 bases. This CDR3 spans 15 amino acids. Per germline, CDR1 GTSNPN and CDR2 SVGIG (reference sequence). The CDR3 sequence: CAWSSSSITATEAFF. In DNA, the CDR3 is TGTGCCTGGAGTTCGTCGAGCATCACCGCCACTGAAGCTTTCTTT. The variable domain in full, completed from reference TRBV30 and TRBJ1-1, reads SQTIHQWPATLVQPVGSPLSLECTVEGTSNPNLYWYRQAAGRGLQLLFYSVGIGQISSEVPQNLSASRPQDRQFILSSKKLLLSDSGFYLCAWSSSSITATEAFFGQGTRLTVV.

V is TRBV7-8 and J is TRBJ2-1, with 8 bases matching TRBD2. This CDR3 is built from 20 residues. The germline V gene encodes CDR1 SGHVS and CDR2 FQNEAQ. V trimming: 1 base; J trimming: 0 bases; junction bases outside the gene matches: 14. CDR3 DNA sequence: TGTGCCAGCAGCTTAGATCGGGTTGTAGGAGCGGGGGCCTCCTACAATGAGCAGTTCTTC. It yields the protein CASSLDRVVGAGASYNEQFF.

The chain links TRBV6-5 to TRBJ2-7, with D possibly matching TRBD2 (6 bases). CDR1 is MNHEY, CDR2 SVGAGI, per germline. The CDR3 length is 14 residues. V was cut by 6 bases and J by 2 bases, with 14 bases left in between. In DNA form, the CDR3 reads TGTGCCAGCAGCCTAGCGTCCCCCACCTACGAGCAGTACTTC. Protein: CASSLASPTYEQYF.

J is TRBJ2-7 and V is TRBV28, with D possibly TRBD2 on 6 matching bases. CDR1 is MDHEN and CDR2 is SYDVKM in the germline V gene. With 6 bases removed from V and 2 bases from J, the gap between germline ends came to 14 bases. The length of the CDR3 is 14 residues. The CDR3 here is CASRGGTRPYEQYF. The CDR3 DNA reads TGTGCCAGCAGGGGCGGGACCAGACCCTACGAGCAGTACTTC.

For this clone: No conserved phenylalanine or tryptophan is present at the end of the CDR3, so a read error is the likely explanation. V usage is TRBV9 and J usage is TRBJ2-6; D is ambiguous. Trimming stripped 0 bases from V and 2 bases from J, with 3 bases between. Germline V gene data show CDR1 as SGDLS and CDR2 as YYNGEE. CDR3 size: 14 residues. For the CDR3, the DNA is TGTGCCAGCAGCGTAGCAGCTGGGGCCAACGTCCTGACTTCC. Its translation: CASSVAAGANVLTS.

This clone was seen a handful of times. The chain recombines TRBV21-1 with TRBJ2-7; the table's TRBD1 call for D was not verified on the DNA. TRBV21-1 is an annotated pseudogene. The CDR3 length is 15 residues. In DNA, the CDR3 is TGTGCCAGCAAACTCCTGGACAGGGGGCTCGACGAGCAGTACTTC. It specifies CASKLLDRGLDEQYF.

The V call is TRBV7-2, the J call TRBJ2-7; the D gene is possibly TRBD2 (6 bases). The germline CDR1 and CDR2 sequences are SGHTA and FQGNSA. Between the trimmed V and J ends, which lost 4 bases and 4 bases, there was a span of 17 bases. This CDR3 has 15 residues. CDR3 nucleotides: TGTGCCAGCAGCTCGCAGACCGGGAGCGGGTACGAGCAGTACTTC. This sequence encodes CASSSQTGSGYEQYF.

The chain couples TRBV9 to TRBJ2-2; D is unresolved. Trimming removed 0 bases from V and 2 bases from J, with 14 bases in between. This CDR3 contains 17 residues. Germline assignment: CDR1 SGDLS and CDR2 YYNGEE. DNA for the CDR3: TGTGCCAGCAGCGTAGTGCCTAGGACGGGTAACACCGGGGAGCTGTTTTTT. Translating it yields CASSVVPRTGNTGELFF. The whole variable domain, filled in from reference TRBV9 and TRBJ2-2, reads DSGVTQTPKHLITATGQRVTLRCSPRSGDLSVYWYQQSLDQGLQFLIQYYNGEERAKGNILERFSAQQFPDLHSELNLSSLELGDSALYFCASSVVPRTGNTGELFFGEGSRLTVL.

The gene calls are TRBV19 and TRBJ2-1, with D possibly TRBD2 on 6 matching bases. This CDR3 spans 13 amino acids. CDR1 LNHDA and CDR2 SQIVND come from the germline V gene (reference sequence). V lost 5 bases and J 3 bases, leaving 8 bases between the germline ends. The CDR3 protein is CASSVADYNEQFF. The CDR3 bases are TGTGCCAGTAGTGTAGCGGACTACAATGAGCAGTTCTTC.

V and J are TRBV20-1 and TRBJ2-3; possibly TRBD1 or TRBD2 for D (5 bases each). The CDR3 is 15 residues long. V gave up 3 bases and J gave up 0 bases, with 13 bases separating them. Germline CDR1 is DFQATT and CDR2 is SNEGSKA (reference sequence). The CDR3 sequence: CSASGGPGSTDTQYF. CDR3 sequence (DNA): TGCAGTGCTAGTGGCGGGCCAGGGAGCACAGATACGCAGTATTTT.

The chain couples TRBV28 to TRBJ2-3; TRBD2 agrees at 7 bases. The ends lost 3 bases at V and 2 bases at J; junction bases unmatched: 5. CDR3 size: 15 residues. Germline V CDR1 and CDR2: MDHEN, SYDVKM. This CDR3 reads CASSLGGLYTDTQYF. The CDR3 DNA reads TGTGCCAGCAGTTTGGGGGGGTTATACACAGATACGCAGTATTTT.

The V call is TRBV5-1, the J call TRBJ1-6; 7 nucleotides agree with TRBD1. Trimming took 3 bases from V and 6 from J; bases not matched to a gene: 6. The CDR3 consists of 15 residues. Germline V gene data show CDR1 as SGHRS and CDR2 as YFSETQ. In nucleotides, the CDR3 is TGCGCCAGCAGCTCCAGACAGGGAGCTAATTCACCCCTCCACTTT. It codes for CASSSRQGANSPLHF. Supplemented by reference TRBV5-1 and TRBJ1-6, the full variable domain reads KAGVTQTPRYLIKTRGQQVTLSCSPISGHRSVSWYQQTPGQGLQFLFEYFSETQRNKGNFPGRFSGRQFSNSRSEMNVSTLELGDSALYLCASSSRQGANSPLHFGNGTRLTVT.

V gene TRBV10-3 combines with J gene TRBJ1-6; 9 bases agree with TRBD1. The germline gives CDR1 ENHRY, CDR2 SYGVKD. After removal of 6 bases from V and 6 bases from J, the junction contained 3 bases not matched to a gene. CDR3 length: 14 amino acids. The CDR3 DNA is TGTGCCATCAGAAAGGGACAGGGTAATTCACCCCTCCACTTT. Encoded protein: CAIRKGQGNSPLHF.

The V call is TRBV11-2, the J call TRBJ2-7; 8 bases align to TRBD1. V lost 8 bases to trimming and J lost 1 base; unmatched junction nucleotides: 10. The CDR3 is made up of 15 amino acids. Germline CDR1 and CDR2: SGHAT and FQNNGV. In nucleotides, the CDR3 is TGTGCCAGCTCTAGGGGCAGGGGGCTATCCTACGAGCAGTACTTC. Translation: CASSRGRGLSYEQYF.

Only one count was recorded for this clone. The gene calls are TRBV25-1 and TRBJ2-5; D gene unclear. The CDR3 sequence is 14 residues long. Germline CDR1 reads MGHDK; CDR2 reads SYGVNS. V lost 0 bases and J 5 bases, leaving 10 bases between the germline ends. CDR3 protein: CASSEYLVGETQYF. Here the CDR3 DNA reads TGTGCCAGCAGTGAATATTTGGTAGGGGAGACCCAGTACTTC.

This clone has only one observation. The chain carries TRBV5-6 and TRBJ2-5; no reliable D call. V lost 1 base and J 1 base, leaving 5 bases between the germline ends. This CDR3 spans 13 amino acids. Germline loops: CDR1 SGHDT, CDR2 YYEEEE. In DNA form, the CDR3 reads TGTGCCAGCAGCTTGAACTTCCAAGAGACCCAGTACTTC. Translation gives CASSLNFQETQYF.

The V and J genes are TRBV30 and TRBJ1-2; TRBD1 aligns across 8 bases. Germline-derived CDR1 and CDR2 are GTSNPN and SVGIG (reference sequence). Trimming cost V 3 bases and J 2 bases; bases outside gene matches: 11. The CDR3 is 16 amino acids. The chain's CDR3 is CAWSSGGETGNYGYTF. The DNA for the CDR3 is TGTGCCTGGAGCTCAGGGGGCGAAACGGGAAACTATGGCTACACCTTC.

The chain recombines TRBV24-1 with TRBJ2-3, with TRBD1 matching 8 bases. Germline V gene data show CDR1 as KGHDR and CDR2 as SFDVKD. Germline trimming cut 8 bases from V and 3 bases from J; bases unmatched to any gene: 3. The CDR3 has 13 residues. In nucleotides, the CDR3 is TGTGCCACCAATCAGGGGGCAACAGATACGCAGTATTTT. Its protein product is CATNQGATDTQYF.

CDR3 in DNA: TGTGCCAGCAGCTCCCAGGGAGGGAATGAGCAGTTCTTC. Residues: CASSSQGGNEQFF. The genes are TRBV7-9 and TRBJ2-1; 7 bases are shared with TRBD2. The CDR3 runs to 13 residues. V was pared by 4 bases and J by 7 bases, with 4 bases of the junction left unmatched. The germline gives CDR1 SEHNR, CDR2 FQNEAQ (reference sequence).

The chain joins TRBV6-5 to TRBJ2-2, with D perhaps given as TRBD1 or TRBD2 (5 bases each). The germline gives CDR1 MNHEY, CDR2 SVGAGI. The V end was cut by 6 bases, the J end by 8 bases, with 16 bases between. The CDR3 is 14 amino acids. The CDR3 DNA reads as TGTGCCAGCAGCCCACCCGGGACCCCTGGGGAGCTGTTTTTT. Amino acids: CASSPPGTPGELFF.

The chain has TRBV28 and TRBJ1-1; unclear D gene. The CDR3 is made up of 13 amino acids. Germline CDR1 reads MDHEN; CDR2 reads SYDVKM. Trimming stripped 3 bases from V and 2 bases from J, with 7 bases between. DNA for the CDR3: TGTGCCAGCAGTTTTGTGGATAACACTGAAGCTTTCTTT. Its protein product is CASSFVDNTEAFF.

The rearrangement links TRBV5-8 to TRBJ1-5, with D possibly being TRBD1 (5 bases). This CDR3 is 15 amino acids long. Deletions cut 1 base from V and 3 bases from J, with 11 bases between. Germline V gives CDR1 SGHTS, CDR2 YDEGEE. The CDR3 sequence is CASSLSGGFNQPQHF. The CDR3 region has the DNA TGTGCCAGCAGCTTGTCGGGGGGTTTCAATCAGCCCCAGCATTTT. Full variable domain (missing parts from reference TRBV5-8 and TRBJ1-5): EAGVTQSPTHLIKTRGQQATLRCSPISGHTSVYWYQQALGLGLQFLLWYDEGEERNRGNFPPRFSGRQFPNYSSELNVNALELEDSALYLCASSLSGGFNQPQHFGDGTRLSIL.